One sample yielded the 15 T cell receptor beta chains listed below, sequenced in a study of T cells after posttransplantation cyclophosphamide. The repertoire was sequenced with immunoSEQ multiplex PCR; TCRdb's copy has only in-frame clones and lacks some. The record shows some 10,000 clones for this sample, with no singletons present. A marrow graft followed busulfan-fludarabine conditioning, with cyclophosphamide on days +3 and +4. Sequencing used PBMCs, obtained after allogeneic stem cell transplant with posttransplant cyclophosphamide. The receptors shown here come from a female patient between 40 and 55 years old who received an allogeneic stem cell transplant from a related donor, was CMV-positive, and had no GVHD. The graft donor may have contributed some T cells.

V usage is TRBV28 and J usage is TRBJ2-5, with 12 bases fitting TRBD2. The trim removed 6 bases at V and 3 bases at J, leaving 14 bases unmatched. The CDR3 spans 18 residues. From germline, CDR1 is MDHEN and CDR2 SYDVKM. The CDR3 region is CASRHHKGLAGTKETQYF. CDR3 nucleotides: TGTGCCAGCAGGCACCATAAAGGACTAGCGGGGACTAAAGAGACCCAGTACTTC.

This clone showed up many times. The J gene is TRBJ1-5, the V gene TRBV30, with D maybe TRBD1 (6 bases). The CDR3 has 13 amino acids. CDR1 is GTSNPN and CDR2 is SVGIG in the germline V gene (reference sequence). Trimming took 4 bases from V and 4 from J, leaving 11 bases between them. For the CDR3, the DNA is TGTGCCTGGACCCCAGGGGATAATCAGCCCCAGCATTTT. Translating it yields CAWTPGDNQPQHF.

This clone was counted ten times or more. The CDR3, as DNA: TGTGCCAGCAGCTTCCGGGACAGGCCCTACGAGCAGTACTTC. It codes for CASSFRDRPYEQYF. This chain links TRBV7-9 with TRBJ2-7, with TRBD1 identical over 8 bases. CDR1 SEHNR and CDR2 FQNEAQ come from the germline V gene (reference sequence). V lost 3 bases, J lost 2 bases, and 3 bases stayed unmatched. The CDR3 is made up of 14 amino acids.

The table lists this clone with many counts. V is TRBV9 and J is TRBJ1-4, with 8 bases matching TRBD1. The CDR3 covers 17 residues. The J segment lost 2 bases and the V segment lost 3 bases, leaving 9 bases of the junction unmatched. CDR1 and CDR2 from the germline V gene are SGDLS and YYNGEE. CDR3 sequence: CASSALGTGGTNEKLFF. The CDR3 coding sequence is TGTGCCAGCAGCGCCTTGGGAACAGGGGGGACTAATGAAAAACTGTTTTTT.

This clone was seen at least ten times. For the CDR3, the DNA is TGTGCCAGCAGCCCCGGACTAGCGAGCTACGAGCAGTACTTC. As protein: CASSPGLASYEQYF. The V call is TRBV6-5, the J call TRBJ2-7; 9 bases agree with TRBD2. The CDR3 extends over 14 amino acids. Germline assignment: CDR1 MNHEY and CDR2 SVGAGI. Trimming removed 6 bases from V and 3 bases from J; junction bases left unmatched: 6.

This clone was seen at least ten times. The chain joins TRBV20-1 to TRBJ2-7; 11 bases are a match to TRBD2. Germline CDR1 reads DFQATT; CDR2 reads SNEGSKA (reference sequence). V trimming: 7 bases; J trimming: 4 bases; junction bases outside the gene matches: 0. The CDR3 is 11 amino acids. CDR3 sequence: CSGLAGYEQYF. The CDR3 DNA follows: TGCAGTGGACTAGCGGGGTACGAGCAGTACTTC.

This clone was counted ten times or more. The genes are TRBV28 and TRBJ1-1, with TRBD1 matching over 8 bases. CDR1 is MDHEN, CDR2 SYDVKM, per germline. J lost 10 bases, V lost 5 bases, and 9 bases had no gene match. The CDR3 sequence is 13 residues long. CDR3 in amino acids: CASSPSTGARAFF. The CDR3 DNA is TGTGCCAGCAGTCCATCGACAGGGGCCAGAGCTTTCTTT.

The rearrangement links TRBV7-8 to TRBJ1-6; maybe TRBD1 (5 bases). CDR3 length: 15 residues. The V end was cut by 1 base, the J end by 8 bases, with 12 bases between. Germline loops: CDR1 SGHVS, CDR2 FQNEAQ. The CDR3 sequence: CASSLGSQGYSPLHF. CDR3 DNA: TGTGCCAGCAGCTTAGGTTCCCAGGGATATTCACCCCTCCACTTT.

This clone was seen many times. J is TRBJ1-1 and V is TRBV7-9; 9 bases align to TRBD1. Trimming at V came to 0 bases and at J to 6 bases, leaving 5 bases not matched to a gene. Germline CDR1 is SEHNR and CDR2 is FQNEAQ (reference sequence). CDR3 length: 15 residues. The CDR3: CASSLAGDRGAEAFF. The CDR3 DNA reads TGTGCCAGCAGCTTAGCGGGAGACAGGGGGGCTGAAGCTTTCTTT.

This clone showed up many times. The genes are TRBV9 and TRBJ2-1, with 12 positions matching TRBD2. With 0 bases clipped from V and 3 bases from J, the junction kept 4 bases outside the gene matches. Per the germline V gene, CDR1 is SGDLS and CDR2 is YYNGEE. The CDR3 is made up of 17 amino acids. The chain's CDR3 is CASSVETSGSFYNEQFF. Written as DNA, the CDR3 is TGTGCCAGCAGCGTAGAGACTAGCGGGAGTTTCTACAATGAGCAGTTCTTC.

This clone has ten or more counts. V gene TRBV6-5 combines with J gene TRBJ2-1, with 9 nucleotides matching TRBD2. The germline CDR1 and CDR2 sequences are MNHEY and SVGAGI. V gave up 0 bases and J gave up 4 bases; unmatched junction bases: 4. The CDR3 is 16 residues long. This CDR3 reads CASSYSLAGGYNEQFF. CDR3 sequence (DNA): TGTGCCAGCAGTTACTCCCTTGCGGGAGGGTACAATGAGCAGTTCTTC.

This clone was recorded many times. The V call is TRBV6-1, the J call TRBJ2-3, with D possibly matching TRBD2 (6 bases). Germline V gene sequence: CDR1 MNHNS, CDR2 SASEGT. There are 19 residues in the CDR3. V gave up 3 bases and J gave up 0 bases, with 22 bases separating them. CDR3 region: CASSERAASVLDSTDTQYF. In nucleotides, the CDR3 is TGTGCCAGCAGTGAGCGCGCCGCTAGCGTCCTCGATAGCACAGATACGCAGTATTTT.

This clone was seen many times. The V and J genes are TRBV11-2 and TRBJ2-4, with D possibly being TRBD2 (5 bases). Per the germline V gene, CDR1 is SGHAT and CDR2 is FQNNGV. This CDR3 is 17 amino acids long. Trimming cost V 4 bases and J 0 bases, with 16 bases left between them. CDR3 residues: CASSSVDSPLAKNIQYF. DNA of the CDR3: TGTGCCAGCAGCTCCGTGGACTCACCGCTAGCCAAAAACATTCAGTACTTC.

At least ten counts were recorded for this clone. The chain carries TRBV6-1 and TRBJ2-1; 14 bases fit TRBD2. The CDR3 is 14 residues long. Germline assignment: CDR1 MNHNS and CDR2 SASEGT. V shed 3 bases and J 12 bases; nucleotides not matched to a gene: 4. CDR3 in DNA: TGTGCCAGCAGTGAGGGACTAGCGGGAGATGTGCAGTTCTTC. Translating gives CASSEGLAGDVQFF.

This clone was observed many times. This chain uses TRBV4-2 with TRBJ2-1; 7 bases align to TRBD2. The CDR3 length is 18 residues. Trimming at V came to 3 bases and at J to 1 base, leaving 12 bases not matched to a gene. Germline V lookup: CDR1 LGHNA, CDR2 YNFKEQ. CDR3 amino acids: CASSQNPLASGSYNEQFF. In DNA form, the CDR3 reads TGTGCCAGCAGCCAGAACCCCCTAGCTAGCGGATCCTACAATGAGCAGTTCTTC.